This passage covers 27 T cell receptor beta chains from one sample sequenced in a study of cytomegalovirus exposure and HLA in healthy donors. The study ran its PCR with 60 Vbeta and 13 Jbeta primers. Repertoires were generated with immunoSEQ multiplex PCR, while TCRdb's copy carries only in-frame clones and drops some. The table shows around 150,000 clones, with approximately 79% occurring only once. Specimen: PBMCs. The receptor source for this set is a woman aged 25-40 years in good health and CMV-seronegative.

The CDR3 DNA sequence: TGTGCCAGCAGCTTGAGCCGGGGGGAAAGGTATGGCTACACCTTC. Amino acids: CASSLSRGERYGYTF. The gene calls are TRBV5-6 and TRBJ1-2; D perhaps matches TRBD1 (5 bases). The CDR3 has 15 residues. Per the germline V gene, CDR1 is SGHDT and CDR2 is YYEEEE. Trimming took off 1 base at V and 5 bases at J, with 15 bases between the two ends.

The rearrangement joins TRBV19 to TRBJ1-5; TRBD1 matches at 8 bases. This CDR3 is built from 17 residues. Trimming removed 1 base from V and 0 bases from J; junction bases left unmatched: 5. Per germline, CDR1 LNHDA and CDR2 SQIVND (reference sequence). The CDR3 region has the DNA TGTGCCAGTAGTATAGTAGGGACAGGACCTAGCAATCAGCCCCAGCATTTT. It encodes CASSIVGTGPSNQPQHF. Filled out from reference TRBV19 and TRBJ1-5, the complete variable domain reads DGGITQSPKYLFRKEGQNVTLSCEQNLNHDAMYWYRQDPGQGLRLIYYSQIVNDFQKGDIAEGYSVSREKKESFPLTVTSAQKNPTAFYLCASSIVGTGPSNQPQHFGDGTRLSIL.

V usage is TRBV5-1 and J usage is TRBJ2-6; 7 positions match TRBD1. CDR1 is SGHRS, CDR2 YFSETQ, per germline. The CDR3 sequence is 16 residues long. V was clipped by 3 bases and J by 4 bases; unmatched bases: 7. The CDR3 bases are TGCGCCAGCAGCTGGGCGACAGGGACCGGGGCCAACGTCCTGACTTTC. Protein sequence: CASSWATGTGANVLTF.

The V call is TRBV9, the J call TRBJ1-5; TRBD1 matches 7 bases. Per the germline V gene, CDR1 is SGDLS and CDR2 is YYNGEE. CDR3 size: 15 residues. After removal of 3 bases from V and 4 bases from J, the junction contained 7 bases not matched to a gene. CDR3 coding DNA: TGTGCCAGCAGCGCTTCCGGGACAGAAAATCAGCCCCAGCATTTT. It yields the protein CASSASGTENQPQHF. Together with reference TRBV9 and TRBJ1-5, the CDR3 gives the full variable domain: DSGVTQTPKHLITATGQRVTLRCSPRSGDLSVYWYQQSLDQGLQFLIQYYNGEERAKGNILERFSAQQFPDLHSELNLSSLELGDSALYFCASSASGTENQPQHFGDGTRLSIL.

The chain joins TRBV7-2 to TRBJ2-5, with D unresolved. Trimming shortened V by 0 bases and J by 4 bases, and 9 bases separated the two germline ends. The length of the CDR3 is 14 residues. The germline CDR1 and CDR2 sequences are SGHTA and FQGNSA. CDR3 amino acids: CASSLAGLGETQYF. The CDR3 nucleotides are TGTGCCAGCAGCTTAGCCGGGTTGGGAGAGACCCAGTACTTC. The variable domain in full, with the rest retrieved from reference TRBV7-2 and TRBJ2-5, is GAGVSQSPSNKVTEKGKDVELRCDPISGHTALYWYRQSLGQGLEFLIYFQGNSAPDKSGLPSDRFSAERTGGSVSTLTIQRTQQEDSAVYLCASSLAGLGETQYFGPGTRLLVL.

The CDR3 region is CASSALAGTANTGELFF. The CDR3 DNA reads as TGTGCCAGCAGTGCACTAGCGGGGACCGCGAACACCGGGGAGCTGTTTTTT. The chain combines TRBV6-1 with TRBJ2-2; 10 bases align to TRBD2. The V gene end was trimmed by 4 bases and the J gene end by 0 bases; junction bases not matched to a gene: 5. The germline CDR1 and CDR2 sequences are MNHNS and SASEGT. This CDR3 region has 17 residues.

The chain carries TRBV6-5 and TRBJ1-3; no firm D call. Trimming shortened V by 6 bases and J by 7 bases, and 13 bases separated the two germline ends. This CDR3 spans 13 amino acids. In germline, CDR1 is MNHEY, CDR2 SVGAGI. CDR3 region: CASSPGRVNTIYF. DNA for the CDR3: TGTGCCAGCAGCCCCGGGCGGGTCAACACCATATATTTT.

The CDR3 protein is CASQQVGYGYTF. DNA of the CDR3: TGTGCCAGCCAACAGGTTGGATATGGCTACACCTTC. The rearrangement uses TRBV6-5 and TRBJ1-2; weak D call: TRBD1 (5 bases). V shed 8 bases and J shed 5 bases, with 12 bases lying between them. CDR1 and CDR2 (germline): MNHEY, SVGAGI. This CDR3 region has 12 residues.

The chain is built from TRBV7-2 and TRBJ2-7; the D gene is possibly TRBD1 (5 bases). CDR3 length: 13 amino acids. Per the germline V gene, CDR1 is SGHTA and CDR2 is FQGNSA. Trimming took off 4 bases at V and 3 bases at J, with 10 bases between the two ends. The CDR3 region is CASSSRQIYEQYF. The CDR3 region has the DNA TGTGCCAGCAGCTCCCGACAGATCTACGAGCAGTACTTC.

The chain couples TRBV5-4 to TRBJ2-5; the D gene is possibly TRBD2 (7 bases). The CDR3 runs to 15 residues. V was pared by 5 bases and J by 5 bases, with 19 bases between. CDR1 and CDR2 (germline): SGHNT, YYREEE (reference sequence). DNA of the CDR3: TGTGCCAGCAGTATAGGAGGGGGGGGCGGCGAGACCCAGTACTTC. Encoded protein: CASSIGGGGGETQYF. Filled out from reference TRBV5-4 and TRBJ2-5, the complete variable domain reads ETGVTQSPTHLIKTRGQQVTLRCSSQSGHNTVSWYQQALGQGPQFIFQYYREEENGRGNFPPRFSGLQFPNYSSELNVNALELDDSALYLCASSIGGGGGETQYFGPGTRLLVL.

This chain uses TRBV29-1 with TRBJ2-1; D is undetermined. Germline-derived CDR1 and CDR2 are SQVTM and ANQGSEA. Trimming shortened V by 8 bases and J by 4 bases, and 9 bases separated the two germline ends. This CDR3 has 11 residues. CDR3 nucleotides: TGCAGCCTTATCAGGTACAATGAGCAGTTCTTC. Protein: CSLIRYNEQFF.

The V gene is TRBV6-1, the J gene TRBJ1-5, with 8 bases identical to TRBD1. Germline assignment: CDR1 MNHNS and CDR2 SASEGT. This CDR3 is 14 amino acids long. Unmatched junction bases numbered 5, after V lost 6 bases and J lost 4 bases. The CDR3 reads CASRPQGGNQPQHF. The CDR3 bases are TGTGCCAGCAGGCCACAGGGGGGGAATCAGCCCCAGCATTTT.

The rearrangement joins TRBV7-8 to TRBJ1-3, with TRBD1 identical over 8 bases. The CDR3 contains 17 residues. V gave up 0 bases and J gave up 0 bases; unmatched junction bases: 4. Germline CDR1 and CDR2: SGHVS and FQNEAQ. CDR3 sequence reads: CASSLARTGSSGNTIYF. The CDR3 nucleotides are TGTGCCAGCAGCTTAGCCAGGACAGGGAGCTCTGGAAACACCATATATTTT.

The V call is TRBV4-1, the J call TRBJ2-5, with TRBD2 matching 8 bases. The DNA end lines up better with TRBJ2-7; the J call may be wrong. The CDR3 is made up of 15 amino acids. Germline-derived CDR1 and CDR2 are MGHRA and YSYEKL. The chain's CDR3 is CASSHLAGSSYEQYF. In nucleotides, the CDR3 is TGCGCCAGCAGCCACTTAGCGGGGAGCTCCTACGAGCAGTACTTC.

This clone was seen just once. V gene TRBV7-2 combines with J gene TRBJ2-1; D unclear. From germline, CDR1 is SGHTA and CDR2 FQGNSA. With 2 bases removed from V and 4 bases from J, the gap between germline ends came to 3 bases. This CDR3 contains 12 residues. The CDR3 region has the DNA TGTGCCAGCAGCTTATCTTACAATGAGCAGTTCTTC. Translating it yields CASSLSYNEQFF.

The gene calls are TRBV30 and TRBJ1-4, with TRBD1 as a possible D gene (6 bases). CDR1 GTSNPN and CDR2 SVGIG come from the germline V gene (reference sequence). The CDR3 is 15 residues long. V shed 3 bases and J shed 1 base, with 12 bases lying between them. The CDR3 reads CAWRPRGGTNEKLFF. The CDR3, as DNA: TGTGCCTGGAGGCCTCGAGGGGGAACTAATGAAAAACTGTTTTTT.

The J gene is TRBJ2-1, the V gene TRBV7-3; 14 bases line up with TRBD2. This CDR3 is built from 15 residues. V shed 5 bases, J shed 12 bases, and the junction held 9 bases outside the gene matches. CDR1 and CDR2 from the germline V gene are SGHTA and FQGTGA. The CDR3 loop is CASSKTSGGATRQFF. The CDR3 region has the DNA TGTGCCAGCAGCAAGACTAGCGGGGGGGCCACTAGGCAGTTCTTC.

V is TRBV23-1 and J is TRBJ1-4, with D unclear. TRBV23-1 is an ORF for which the function is uncertain. The CDR3 totals 15 residues. The V end lost 0 bases, the J end lost 0 bases, and 5 bases lay between the germline ends. CDR3 coding DNA: TGCGCCAGCAGTCAATCGCGGTCAACTAATGAAAAACTGTTTTTT. Its protein is CASSQSRSTNEKLFF.

This rearrangement joins TRBV10-2 to TRBJ2-1, with a weak D call TRBD1 (6 bases). The CDR3 runs to 13 residues. Germline CDR1 reads WSHSY; CDR2 reads SAAADI. Trimming took off 7 bases at V and 4 bases at J, with 11 bases between the two ends. The CDR3 DNA sequence: TGCGCCAGCATCCCCCAGGGGTACAATGAGCAGTTCTTC. Its translation: CASIPQGYNEQFF.

This clone was seen just once. V gene TRBV5-6 combines with J gene TRBJ2-6; D is ambiguous. Trimming took 0 bases from V and 5 from J, leaving 9 bases between them. Per the germline V gene, CDR1 is SGHDT and CDR2 is YYEEEE. CDR3 length: 15 residues. The CDR3: CASSLDGDRANVLTF. The CDR3 bases are TGTGCCAGCAGCTTGGACGGAGATCGGGCCAACGTCCTGACTTTC.

V is TRBV7-3 and J is TRBJ2-2; TRBD2 aligns across 9 bases. Germline V CDR1 and CDR2: SGHTA, FQGTGA. The CDR3 totals 13 residues. The V gene end was trimmed by 8 bases and the J gene end by 4 bases; junction bases not matched to a gene: 2. CDR3 nucleotide sequence: TGTGCCAGCGGCGGGGGGGCCACCGGGGAGCTGTTTTTT. This translates into CASGGGATGELFF. Drawing the rest from reference TRBV7-3 and TRBJ2-2, the complete variable domain is GAGVSQTPSNKVTEKGKYVELRCDPISGHTALYWYRQSLGQGPEFLIYFQGTGAADDSGLPNDRFFAVRPEGSVSTLKIQRTERGDSAVYLCASGGGATGELFFGEGSRLTVL.

This clone was seen just once. The chain has TRBV19 and TRBJ2-2, with 12 nucleotides matching TRBD1. The CDR3 runs 18 residues. CDR1 is LNHDA, CDR2 SQIVND, per germline (reference sequence). V shed 4 bases and J 0 bases; nucleotides not matched to a gene: 6. CDR3 amino acids: CASSRGDRGLSNTGELFF. CDR3 bases: TGTGCCAGTAGTAGGGGGGACAGGGGGCTCTCGAACACCGGGGAGCTGTTTTTT.

This chain links TRBV19 with TRBJ1-2, with 8 positions matching TRBD1. Germline CDR1 LNHDA, CDR2 SQIVND (reference sequence). After removal of 7 bases from V and 7 bases from J, the junction contained 8 bases not matched to a gene. The CDR3 loop spans 13 amino acids. The CDR3 DNA reads as TGTGCCAGTAACGAAGGACAGGGCTTTGGCTACACCTTC. It specifies CASNEGQGFGYTF.

This chain uses TRBV11-1 with TRBJ1-2; D remains unclear. CDR3 length: 14 amino acids. CDR1 and CDR2 (germline): SGHAT, FQDESV (reference sequence). Trimming stripped 1 base from V and 7 bases from J, with 13 bases between. The CDR3 spells CASSLEAGVGGYTF. DNA for the CDR3: TGTGCCAGCAGCTTAGAGGCAGGTGTCGGTGGCTACACCTTC.

The V call is TRBV7-2, the J call TRBJ1-5, with TRBD1 identical over 7 bases. Losses at the gene ends were 0 bases for V and 4 bases for J; bases not matched to a gene: 3. Germline V CDR1 and CDR2: SGHTA, FQGNSA. The length of the CDR3 is 15 residues. The CDR3 region is CASSLAGQENQPQHF. DNA of the CDR3: TGTGCCAGCAGCTTAGCCGGACAGGAAAATCAGCCCCAGCATTTT.

The J gene is TRBJ2-7, the V gene TRBV5-1; TRBD1 is a possible D gene (6 bases). V was clipped by 3 bases and J by 5 bases, with 18 bases between them. Per germline, CDR1 SGHRS and CDR2 YFSETQ. This CDR3 is 15 amino acids long. The CDR3 loop is CASSSSGTLTHEQYF. CDR3 sequence (DNA): TGCGCCAGCAGCTCCTCCGGGACACTAACCCACGAGCAGTACTTC.

The chain uses TRBV28 and TRBJ2-2; no clear D. V gave up 8 bases and J gave up 3 bases, with 7 bases separating them. Looked up from germline, CDR1 is MDHEN and CDR2 is SYDVKM. The CDR3 length is 12 residues. DNA for the CDR3: TGTGCCAGCGAACGGGACACCGGGGAGCTGTTTTTT. It specifies CASERDTGELFF.